This entry lists 6 T cell receptor beta chains sequenced from one sample in a study of identical twins. TCRdb passed the 5' RACE reads through MiXCR, listing each CDR3 protein once. The top ten clones hold roughly 13% of a sample with some 790,000 distinct CDR3 sequences, around a sixth of them seen once. The sample was also linked to a second study, of T cells expressing NK-cell markers.

Sequenced: PBMCs. The receptors originated from a woman between 18 and 29 years old in good health.

This chain joins TRBV20-1 and TRBJ2-1; 10 bases fit TRBD2. The ends lost 1 base at V and 6 bases at J; junction bases unmatched: 18. The CDR3 totals 19 residues. The V gene's germline CDR1 is DFQATT and CDR2 SNEGSKA (reference sequence). CDR3 in amino acids: CSARGNPSGGLGYFNEQFF. CDR3 in DNA: TGCAGTGCTAGAGGAAACCCTAGCGGGGGACTGGGGTATTTCAATGAGCAGTTCTTC.

The V call is TRBV3-1, the J call TRBJ1-1; D is perhaps TRBD1 (6 bases). The CDR3 is made up of 14 amino acids. Germline values: CDR1 LGHDT, CDR2 YNNKEL (reference sequence). The germline V and J ends were trimmed by 4 bases and 4 bases, with 13 bases remaining between them. The CDR3 sequence: CASSPAGGFTEAFF. CDR3 bases: TGTGCCAGCAGCCCAGCGGGGGGCTTCACTGAAGCTTTCTTT.

This clonotype was counted a few times. The J gene is TRBJ2-1, the V gene TRBV6-1, with a tentative D call TRBD2 (5 bases). V shed 10 bases and J shed 0 bases, with 16 bases lying between them. CDR3 length: 15 residues. Germline V gene data show CDR1 as MNHNS and CDR2 as SASEGT. The CDR3 nucleotides read TGTGCCATCTCCAGAGGGTATAGCTCCTACAATGAGCAGTTCTTC. Encoded protein: CAISRGYSSYNEQFF.

This clonotype was seen a handful of times. The V and J genes are TRBV7-2 and TRBJ1-2; tentatively, D is TRBD1 (5 bases). V was cut by 4 bases and J by 7 bases, with 16 bases left in between. Per the germline V gene, CDR1 is SGHTA and CDR2 is FQGNSA. This CDR3 region has 14 residues. The CDR3, as DNA: TGTGCCAGCAGCTCGGGCCCGGGGGAAGGTGGCTACACCTTC. Translation gives CASSSGPGEGGYTF.

DNA of the CDR3: TGTGCCAGCAGTCAAAACGGACAGGGTAGGGAGCAGTACTTC. It encodes CASSQNGQGREQYF. V gene TRBV12-3 or TRBV12-4 combines with J gene TRBJ2-7; 8 positions agree with TRBD1. This CDR3 spans 14 amino acids. V lost 5 bases and J lost 7; bases outside the gene matches: 10.

The chain couples TRBV3-1 to TRBJ2-3; 15 nucleotides line up with TRBD2. Germline CDR1 and CDR2: LGHDT and YNNKEL (reference sequence). After removal of 3 bases from V and 0 bases from J, the junction contained 7 bases not matched to a gene. This CDR3 region has 19 residues. The CDR3 bases are TGTGCCAGCAGCCACACCGGGACTAGCGGGGGGTCTAGCACAGATACGCAGTATTTT. This encodes CASSHTGTSGGSSTDTQYF.